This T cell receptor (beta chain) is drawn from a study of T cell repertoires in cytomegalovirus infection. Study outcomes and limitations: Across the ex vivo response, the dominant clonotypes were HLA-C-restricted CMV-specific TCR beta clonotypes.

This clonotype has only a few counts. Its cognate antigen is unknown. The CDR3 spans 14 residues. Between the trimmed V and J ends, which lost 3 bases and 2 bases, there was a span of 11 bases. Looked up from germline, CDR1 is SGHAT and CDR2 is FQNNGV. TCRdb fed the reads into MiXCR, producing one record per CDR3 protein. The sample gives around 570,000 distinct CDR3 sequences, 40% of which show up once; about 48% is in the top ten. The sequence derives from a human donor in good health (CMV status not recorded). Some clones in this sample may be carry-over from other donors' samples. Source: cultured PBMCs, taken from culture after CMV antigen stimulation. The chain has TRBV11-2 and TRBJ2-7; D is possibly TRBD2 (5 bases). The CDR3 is CASSFQTEAYEQYF. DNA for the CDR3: TGTGCCAGCAGCTTTCAAACGGAGGCCTACGAGCAGTACTTC.